One and the same sample provided the 12 T cell receptor beta chains below, sequenced in a study of blood T cell repertoires in COVID-19. Some clones are missing from TCRdb's copy, which holds only in-frame ones; the method was immunoSEQ multiplex PCR. The sample has over 150,000 clones, approximately 86% seen once; the top ten hold 7% to 10%. Sequencing used peripheral blood. The receptors here all came from a man in his fifties or sixties with active or convalescent COVID-19.

V gene TRBV19 combines with J gene TRBJ2-3, with 9 nucleotides matching TRBD2. Unmatched junction bases numbered 1, after V lost 2 bases and J lost 4 bases. This CDR3 spans 14 amino acids. Germline V gene data show CDR1 as LNHDA and CDR2 as SQIVND (reference sequence). The CDR3 is CASSILAGPDTQYF. The CDR3 bases are TGTGCCAGTAGTATACTAGCGGGGCCAGATACGCAGTATTTT.

The rearrangement links TRBV7-2 to TRBJ1-5; 9 nucleotides line up with TRBD1. CDR3 length: 15 amino acids. Trimming cost V 0 bases and J 9 bases; bases outside gene matches: 6. The V gene's germline CDR1 is SGHTA and CDR2 FQGNSA. CDR3 residues: CASSLAGQGFTPQHF. In DNA form, the CDR3 reads TGTGCCAGCAGCTTAGCGGGACAGGGCTTCACGCCCCAGCATTTT.

A word on this clone: Other DNA sequences within the sample encode an identical CDR3. The CDR3 DNA reads TGTGCCAGCAGCGTTGGGGCGGTAAATTCACCCCTCCACTTT. Protein sequence: CASSVGAVNSPLHF. The genes are TRBV9 and TRBJ1-6, with D tentatively TRBD1 (5 bases). The germline gives CDR1 SGDLS, CDR2 YYNGEE. The germline V and J ends were trimmed by 2 bases and 7 bases, with 10 bases remaining between them. The CDR3 sequence is 14 residues long.

The chain employs TRBV6-5 and TRBJ1-4, with a tentative D call TRBD1 (5 bases). Germline CDR1 is MNHEY and CDR2 is SVGAGI. This CDR3 spans 15 amino acids. Trimming cost V 2 bases and J 8 bases, with 15 bases left between them. Here the CDR3 DNA reads TGTGCCAGCAGTTACAGGCAGGGACTAGGGGAAAAACTGTTTTTT. The encoded protein is CASSYRQGLGEKLFF.

The chain joins TRBV2 to TRBJ1-2; D unclear. This CDR3 region has 14 residues. V was clipped by 2 bases and J by 7 bases, with 14 bases between them. The V gene's germline CDR1 is SNHLY and CDR2 FYNNEI. This CDR3 reads CASSELRQAGGYTF. For the CDR3, the DNA is TGTGCCAGCAGTGAACTTAGGCAGGCTGGTGGCTACACCTTC.

This clone was seen only a few times. The V and J genes are TRBV11-3 and TRBJ2-2; D is unclear. CDR1 and CDR2 from the germline V gene are SGHNT and YENEEA. V lost 4 bases, J lost 2 bases, and 2 bases lay in between. The CDR3 spans 12 residues. The CDR3 here is CASSSNTGELFF. DNA of the CDR3: TGTGCCAGCAGCTCAAACACCGGGGAGCTGTTTTTT. Together with reference TRBV11-3 and TRBJ2-2, the CDR3 gives the full variable domain: EAGVVQSPRYKIIEKKQPVAFWCNPISGHNTLYWYLQNLGQGPELLIRYENEEAVDDSQLPKDRFSAERLKGVDSTLKIQPAELGDSAVYLCASSSNTGELFFGEGSRLTVL.

This clone has a single count. The chain employs TRBV18 and TRBJ2-7; TRBD2 matches 10 bases. The CDR3 extends over 14 amino acids. CDR1 and CDR2 (germline): KGHSH, LQKENI. The ends lost 2 bases at V and 5 bases at J; junction bases unmatched: 3. CDR3 region: CASSPTSGVDEQYF. Here the CDR3 DNA reads TGTGCCAGCTCACCAACTAGCGGGGTTGACGAGCAGTACTTC.

This sequence joins TRBV4-3 and TRBJ1-2, with 8 bases that match TRBD1. V lost 0 bases, J lost 4 bases, and 7 bases stayed unmatched. The CDR3 spans 16 residues. The germline CDR1 and CDR2 sequences are LGHNA and YSLEER. The CDR3 loop is CASSQDQGQGIYGYTF. The CDR3 DNA follows: TGCGCCAGCAGCCAAGATCAAGGACAGGGTATCTATGGCTACACCTTC.

This clone came up a few times. The chain recombines TRBV7-6 with TRBJ1-1; D perhaps matches TRBD1 (5 bases). The length of the CDR3 is 15 residues. V was trimmed by 5 bases and J by 4 bases, leaving 17 bases between them. CDR1 and CDR2 from the germline V gene are SGHVS and FNYEAQ. The CDR3 DNA sequence: TGTGCCAGCAGCCCCTTGGAGGGGCGGGGCACTGAAGCTTTCTTT. Protein sequence: CASSPLEGRGTEAFF.

The rearrangement joins TRBV5-4 to TRBJ2-7; D is perhaps TRBD2 (5 bases). The V and J ends lost 4 bases and 3 bases respectively, with 17 bases between them. CDR1 and CDR2 (germline): SGHNT, YYREEE (reference sequence). The CDR3 covers 15 residues. The CDR3 protein is CASSSGTASFYEQYF. In DNA form, the CDR3 reads TGTGCCAGCAGCAGCGGCACAGCCAGTTTCTACGAGCAGTACTTC.

V usage is TRBV19 and J usage is TRBJ2-5; TRBD2 matches at 7 bases. This CDR3 is built from 13 residues. Germline lookup yields CDR1 LNHDA and CDR2 SQIVND (reference sequence). J was trimmed by 4 bases and V by 9 bases; bases with no gene match: 8. The chain's CDR3 is CASPSWGGETQYF. CDR3 DNA: TGTGCCAGCCCCTCGTGGGGGGGAGAGACCCAGTACTTC. The full variable domain, with the rest looked up from reference TRBV19 and TRBJ2-5, is DGGITQSPKYLFRKEGQNVTLSCEQNLNHDAMYWYRQDPGQGLRLIYYSQIVNDFQKGDIAEGYSVSREKKESFPLTVTSAQKNPTAFYLCASPSWGGETQYFGPGTRLLVL.

A few counts support this clone. The CDR3 sequence is CASSSTGAAGYTF. The CDR3 bases are TGTGCCAGCAGTTCCACAGGGGCTGCTGGCTACACCTTC. The gene calls are TRBV6-5 and TRBJ1-2; 7 nucleotides match TRBD1. With V trimmed by 4 bases and J by 7 bases, 6 bases remained unmatched. This CDR3 has 13 residues. The germline CDR1 and CDR2 sequences are MNHEY and SVGAGI.